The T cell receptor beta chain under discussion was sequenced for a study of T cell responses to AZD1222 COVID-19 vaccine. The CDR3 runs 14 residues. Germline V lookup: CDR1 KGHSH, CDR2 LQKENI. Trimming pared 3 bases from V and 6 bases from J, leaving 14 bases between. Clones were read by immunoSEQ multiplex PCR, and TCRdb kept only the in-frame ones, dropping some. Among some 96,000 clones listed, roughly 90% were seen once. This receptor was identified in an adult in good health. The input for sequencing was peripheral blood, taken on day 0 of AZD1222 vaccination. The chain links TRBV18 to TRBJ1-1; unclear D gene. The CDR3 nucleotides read TGTGCCAGCTCACCCACATCACCAAATTCTGAAGCTTTCTTT. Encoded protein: CASSPTSPNSEAFF.